The clone carrying this T cell receptor beta chain was recorded a few times. Its antigen is not known. The data were taken from a study of T-cell memory formation after mild COVID-19. About the study: Clusters of TCRs were largely donor specific.

TCRdb re-called the 5' RACE reads with MiXCR, one entry per CDR3 protein. This sample has around 35,000 distinct CDR3 sequences, with just under 8% found just once. CDR1 and CDR2 from the germline V gene are DFQATT and SNEGSKA (reference sequence). The CDR3 consists of 15 residues. Trimming removed 6 bases at V and 2 bases at J, with 17 bases between. The study's findings and limits: Cross-reactive memory apparently joined, as some responding clones appeared in pre-infection memory.

The sample taken for sequencing was PBMCs or a T cell subset sorted from them (not recorded which). The TCR originated in a man between 18 and 29 years old who had mild COVID-19 (a few samples of this study predate the infection). Cell type and time point are not known. The chain recombines TRBV20-1 with TRBJ2-1, with a weak D call TRBD2 (6 bases). The CDR3 nucleotides are TGCAGTGCCCCCGGTAGAAGGGAGGCCTACAATGAGCAGTTCTTC. Amino acids: CSAPGRREAYNEQFF.